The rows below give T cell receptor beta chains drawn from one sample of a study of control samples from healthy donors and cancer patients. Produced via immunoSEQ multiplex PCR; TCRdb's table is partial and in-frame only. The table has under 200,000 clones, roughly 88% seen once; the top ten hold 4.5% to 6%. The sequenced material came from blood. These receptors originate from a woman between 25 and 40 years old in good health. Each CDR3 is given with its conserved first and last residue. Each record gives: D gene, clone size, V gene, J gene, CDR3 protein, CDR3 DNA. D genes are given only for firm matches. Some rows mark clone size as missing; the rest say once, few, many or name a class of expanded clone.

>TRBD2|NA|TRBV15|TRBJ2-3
CATSRTVGTSGGTSTDTQYF
TGTGCCACCAGCAGAACCGTGGGGACTAGCGGGGGTACTAGCACAGATACGCAGTATTTT
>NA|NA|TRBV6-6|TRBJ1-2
CASIRGEGDGYTF
TGTGCCAGCATCAGAGGGGAGGGGGATGGCTACACCTTC
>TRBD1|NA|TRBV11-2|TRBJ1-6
CASSFETGDNSPLHF
TGTGCCAGCAGCTTCGAGACAGGGGATAATTCACCCCTCCACTTT
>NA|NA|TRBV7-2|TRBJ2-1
CASSLGPYNEQFF
TGTGCCAGCAGCCTAGGACCCTACAATGAGCAGTTCTTC
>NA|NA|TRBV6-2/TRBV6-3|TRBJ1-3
CASSYSTGAMASGNTIYF
TGTGCCAGCAGTTACTCGACGGGGGCTATGGCATCTGGAAACACCATATATTTT
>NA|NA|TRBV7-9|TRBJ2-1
CASSPRVGGAGNEQFF
TGTGCCAGCAGCCCCCGGGTGGGCGGGGCAGGTAATGAGCAGTTCTTC
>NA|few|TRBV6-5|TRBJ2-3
CASSSGPYTQYF
TGTGCCAGCAGTTCCGGGCCATATACGCAGTATTTT
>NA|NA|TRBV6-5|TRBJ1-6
CASRAQGMNSPLHF
TGTGCCAGCAGGGCCCAGGGTATGAATTCACCCCTCCACTTT
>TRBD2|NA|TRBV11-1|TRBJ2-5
CASSEPLAGLETQYF
TGTGCCAGCAGCGAACCGCTAGCGGGGTTAGAGACCCAGTACTTC
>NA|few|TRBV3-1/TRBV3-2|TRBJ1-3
CASSQDHRIRSSGNTIYF
TGTGCCAGCAGCCAAGACCACAGAATAAGATCTTCTGGAAACACCATATATTTT
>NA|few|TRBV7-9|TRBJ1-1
CASSSENTEAFF
TGTGCCAGCAGCTCAGAGAACACTGAAGCTTTCTTT
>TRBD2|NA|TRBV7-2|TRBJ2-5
CASQLRGGRETQYF
TGTGCCAGCCAATTGCGGGGGGGCCGGGAGACCCAGTACTTC
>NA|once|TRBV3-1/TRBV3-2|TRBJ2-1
CASSQTGDEQFF
TGTGCCAGCAGCCAAACGGGCGATGAGCAGTTCTTC
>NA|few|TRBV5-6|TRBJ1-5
CASSSDFQPQHF
TGTGCCAGCAGCTCTGATTTTCAGCCCCAGCATTTT
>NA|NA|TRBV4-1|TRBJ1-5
CATKGSDRNQPQHF
TGCGCCACCAAGGGGAGTGACCGCAATCAGCCCCAGCATTTT
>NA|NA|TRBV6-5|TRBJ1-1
CASTYSGVAFF
TGTGCCAGCACCTATTCAGGGGTGGCTTTCTTT
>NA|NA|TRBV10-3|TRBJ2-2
CAIPRYDGGDTGELFF
TGTGCCATCCCCCGATATGACGGGGGAGACACCGGGGAGCTGTTTTTT
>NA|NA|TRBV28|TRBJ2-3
CASSFRQGITDTQYF
TGTGCCAGCAGTTTTCGGCAGGGAATCACAGATACGCAGTATTTT
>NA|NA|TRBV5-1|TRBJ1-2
CASSSPGIYGYTF
TGCGCCAGCAGCTCCCCAGGAATATATGGCTACACCTTC
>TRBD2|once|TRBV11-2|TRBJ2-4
CASTLTRTSGIVEDF
TGTGCCAGCACCCTCACCCGGACTAGCGGGATCGTGGAGGACTTC
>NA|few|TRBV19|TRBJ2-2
CASDPWNTGELFF
TGTGCCAGCGATCCATGGAACACCGGGGAGCTGTTTTTT
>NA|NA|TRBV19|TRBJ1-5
CATSDSQWPQHF
TGTGCCACATCGGACAGTCAGTGGCCCCAGCATTTT